These 12 T cell receptor beta chains originate from one sample sequenced in a study of blood T cell repertoires in COVID-19. The assay was immunoSEQ multiplex PCR, and TCRdb's table has in-frame clones only and misses some. The sample holds around 190,000 clones, about four fifths seen once. Sequencing was performed on peripheral blood. The receptors derive from a woman aged 40 to 49 with COVID-19, enrolled during active disease.

This rearrangement joins TRBV6-5 to TRBJ2-1; tentatively, D is TRBD2 (6 bases). In germline, CDR1 is MNHEY, CDR2 SVGAGI. The germline V and J ends were trimmed by 6 bases and 6 bases, with 15 bases remaining between them. The CDR3 contains 14 residues. The CDR3 nucleotides are TGTGCCAGCAGGGGACTTGGGGTAGCCAATGAGCAGTTCTTC. The encoded protein is CASRGLGVANEQFF.

The chain couples TRBV6-5 to TRBJ2-7; 9 bases match TRBD2. Germline V lookup: CDR1 MNHEY, CDR2 SVGAGI. The CDR3 consists of 14 residues. The V and J ends lost 7 bases and 3 bases, in that order; junction bases with no gene match: 7. DNA for the CDR3: TGTGCCAGCATCCTTAGCGGGGGTAGCTACGAGCAGTACTTC. Protein product: CASILSGGSYEQYF.

This chain uses TRBV19 with TRBJ1-2, with unresolved D. V lost 7 bases, J lost 3 bases, and 18 bases lay in between. The CDR3 is made up of 15 amino acids. Germline CDR1 LNHDA, CDR2 SQIVND (reference sequence). The CDR3 here is CASTYFGGGDYGYTF. CDR3 coding DNA: TGTGCCAGTACCTATTTCGGAGGTGGAGACTATGGCTACACCTTC.

This sequence joins TRBV5-4 and TRBJ2-2, with 7 bases matching TRBD2. Germline V CDR1 and CDR2: SGHNT, YYREEE (reference sequence). The CDR3 runs 15 residues. With 2 bases clipped from V and 5 bases from J, the junction kept 6 bases outside the gene matches. CDR3: CASSFLAGPTGELFF. The CDR3 bases are TGTGCCAGCAGCTTTTTAGCGGGTCCTACCGGGGAGCTGTTTTTT.

This clone has just a few counts. The chain employs TRBV28 and TRBJ1-5; D may be TRBD1 (6 bases). Germline lookup yields CDR1 MDHEN and CDR2 SYDVKM. V was trimmed by 11 bases and J by 1 base, leaving 9 bases between them. The CDR3 sequence is 12 residues long. CDR3 sequence: CAADRSNQPQHF. The DNA of the CDR3 is TGTGCCGCTGACAGGAGCAATCAGCCCCAGCATTTT.

This clone was seen more than once but under ten times. V usage is TRBV12-3 or TRBV12-4 and J usage is TRBJ1-1; D not certain. The CDR3 contains 13 residues. Trimming stripped 3 bases from V and 3 bases from J, with 8 bases between. CDR3 residues: CASSLRGDTEAFF. CDR3 nucleotide sequence: TGTGCCAGCAGTTTGCGCGGGGACACTGAAGCTTTCTTT.

Worth noting for this clone: Since a much larger clone is just one base distant, this may be a read error. V usage is TRBV5-1 and J usage is TRBJ1-1; 8 nucleotides match TRBD1. CDR3 size: 14 residues. V trimming: 3 bases; J trimming: 2 bases; junction bases outside the gene matches: 3. Germline CDR1 reads SGHRS; CDR2 reads YFSETQ. As DNA, the CDR3 is TGCGCCAGCAGCTCCGGACAGGGTAACACTGAAGCTTTCTTT. Translated: CASSSGQGNTEAFF.

The rearrangement uses TRBV5-1 and TRBJ2-7, with 10 bases identical to TRBD1. The germline gives CDR1 SGHRS, CDR2 YFSETQ. V dropped 4 bases and J dropped 7; count of bases not matched to a gene: 11. The CDR3 runs 15 residues. CDR3 bases: TGCGCCAGCAGCCCCACAGGACAGGGGGTGTGGGAGCAGTACTTC. This translates into CASSPTGQGVWEQYF.

J is TRBJ2-5 and V is TRBV7-3; 8 bases fit TRBD1. The CDR3 has 14 residues. Unmatched junction bases numbered 5, after V lost 3 bases and J lost 5 bases. Germline CDR1 SGHTA, CDR2 FQGTGA. Here the CDR3 DNA reads TGTGCCAGCAGCTTTGGTAGACAGGGGGAGACCCAGTACTTC. Protein sequence: CASSFGRQGETQYF.

V is TRBV11-1 and J is TRBJ1-3; D may be TRBD1 (6 bases). Germline V lookup: CDR1 SGHAT, CDR2 FQDESV (reference sequence). V was trimmed by 5 bases and J by 0 bases, leaving 8 bases between them. The CDR3 contains 14 residues. Here the CDR3 DNA reads TGTGCCAGCAGCGACAGGAGCTCTGGAAACACCATATATTTT. Protein product: CASSDRSSGNTIYF.

The V call is TRBV25-1, the J call TRBJ1-4, with no clear D. V was cut by 0 bases and J by 0 bases, with 8 bases left in between. The CDR3 covers 16 residues. Germline assignment: CDR1 MGHDK and CDR2 SYGVNS. In nucleotides, the CDR3 is TGTGCCAGCAGTGAATACTCAACGGCAACTAATGAAAAACTGTTTTTT. This translates into CASSEYSTATNEKLFF.

The chain is built from TRBV18 and TRBJ2-1, with no clear D. Trimming removed 3 bases at V and 2 bases at J, with 11 bases between. Germline V gene lookup returns CDR1 KGHSH and CDR2 LQKENI. This CDR3 has 15 amino acids. This CDR3 reads CASSPPAVAYNEQFF. The CDR3 bases are TGTGCCAGCTCACCTCCGGCGGTAGCCTACAATGAGCAGTTCTTC.